These 10 T cell receptor beta chains were sequenced from one sample in a study of cytomegalovirus exposure and HLA in healthy donors. It was with 60 Vbeta and 13 Jbeta primers that the PCR ran. Using immunoSEQ multiplex PCR, the repertoire was profiled, and TCRdb retains in-frame clones only, with some absent. The sample gives about 180,000 clones, 75% to 85% of which show up once; around 1.2% is in the top ten. Material for sequencing was PBMCs. The receptors come from a girl aged 2 to 9 in good health and CMV-seropositive.

The chain has TRBV2 and TRBJ2-2; no clear D gene. The germline V and J ends were trimmed by 5 bases and 5 bases, with 9 bases remaining between them. Germline V gene data show CDR1 as SNHLY and CDR2 as FYNNEI. CDR3 length: 13 amino acids. In nucleotides, the CDR3 is TGTGCCAGCAGTCCCGGTGGTACCGGGGAGCTGTTTTTT. Translating it yields CASSPGGTGELFF. The full variable domain, in which reference TRBV2 and TRBJ2-2 provide the parts outside the CDR3, is EPEVTQTPSHQVTQMGQEVILRCVPISNHLYFYWYRQILGQKVEFLVSFYNNEISEKSEIFDDQFSVERPDGSNFTLKIRSTKLEDSAMYFCASSPGGTGELFFGEGSRLTVL.

The rearrangement uses TRBV5-1 and TRBJ2-3; D gene ambiguous. The CDR3 has 12 amino acids. With 5 bases removed from V and 2 bases from J, the gap between germline ends came to 6 bases. CDR1 and CDR2 from the germline V gene are SGHRS and YFSETQ. CDR3 sequence: CASRSSTDTQYF. The CDR3 nucleotides are TGCGCCAGCAGGTCCTCCACAGATACGCAGTATTTT.

CDR3 amino acids: CASARTSGEQYF. Here the CDR3 DNA reads TGTGCTAGTGCCCGGACTAGCGGCGAGCAGTACTTC. This rearrangement joins TRBV12-5 to TRBJ2-5; TRBD2 aligns across 10 bases. Near its end, the DNA agrees better with TRBJ2-7, so the J call may be wrong. This CDR3 spans 12 amino acids. Germline lookup yields CDR1 LGHNT and CDR2 FRNRAP.

The genes are TRBV5-1 and TRBJ1-2; 8 positions match TRBD1. The CDR3 contains 15 residues. V was clipped by 3 bases and J by 8 bases; unmatched bases: 12. Germline V gives CDR1 SGHRS, CDR2 YFSETQ. The chain's CDR3 is CASSSVTGGLYGYTF. The CDR3, as DNA: TGCGCCAGCAGCTCCGTAACAGGGGGATTATACGGCTACACCTTC. The whole variable domain, filled in from reference TRBV5-1 and TRBJ1-2, reads KAGVTQTPRYLIKTRGQQVTLSCSPISGHRSVSWYQQTPGQGLQFLFEYFSETQRNKGNFPGRFSGRQFSNSRSEMNVSTLELGDSALYLCASSSVTGGLYGYTFGSGTRLTVV.

The chain couples TRBV5-6 to TRBJ2-1; 8 positions match TRBD2. This CDR3 contains 14 residues. Per germline, CDR1 SGHDT and CDR2 YYEEEE. V gave up 8 bases and J gave up 6 bases; unmatched junction bases: 10. The CDR3 loop reads CASSRGLVFNEQFF. Written as DNA, the CDR3 is TGTGCCAGTAGTCGGGGACTAGTCTTCAATGAGCAGTTCTTC.

This chain joins TRBV20-1 and TRBJ2-3; TRBD2 might be the D (5 bases). In germline, CDR1 is DFQATT, CDR2 SNEGSKA (reference sequence). The V and J ends lost 5 bases and 8 bases respectively, with 11 bases between them. The CDR3 runs 11 residues. CDR3 DNA: TGCAGTGCTTGGACTCAGGCTACGCAGTATTTT. It translates to CSAWTQATQYF.

The chain couples TRBV10-3 to TRBJ2-1; 8 bases are a match to TRBD1. The CDR3 has 15 amino acids. J was trimmed by 6 bases and V by 3 bases; bases with no gene match: 7. The germline V gene encodes CDR1 ENHRY and CDR2 SYGVKD. The CDR3 bases are TGTGCCATCAGTGATGGGACAGGTCAGGGCAATGAGCAGTTCTTC. Its translation is CAISDGTGQGNEQFF.

This sequence joins TRBV2 and TRBJ1-4, with D hard to call. Germline CDR1 SNHLY, CDR2 FYNNEI. The CDR3 has 14 residues. Between the trimmed V and J ends, which lost 9 bases and 1 base, there was a span of 12 bases. The DNA for the CDR3 is TGTGCCAGTAAGGACTCCAGAACTAATGAAAAACTGTTTTTT. This encodes CASKDSRTNEKLFF.

V gene TRBV19 combines with J gene TRBJ2-2; D is possibly TRBD1 (6 bases). Germline V CDR1 and CDR2: LNHDA, SQIVND (reference sequence). This CDR3 comprises 17 residues. V lost 0 bases to trimming and J lost 5 bases, with 16 bases between them. The CDR3 DNA sequence: TGTGCCAGTAGTATAGATCTCGTCCAGGGGCTAACCGGGGAGCTGTTTTTT. Protein: CASSIDLVQGLTGELFF.

V usage is TRBV11-2 and J usage is TRBJ1-2, with D unclear. The CDR3 runs to 18 residues. The germline V gene has CDR1 SGHAT and CDR2 FQNNGV. Trimming took 0 bases from V and 4 from J, leaving 21 bases between them. CDR3 in amino acids: CASSLDFEGSTISYGYTF. The CDR3 region has the DNA TGTGCCAGCAGCTTAGATTTCGAGGGCAGCACAATAAGCTATGGCTACACCTTC. The full variable domain, in which reference TRBV11-2 and TRBJ1-2 provide the parts outside the CDR3, is EAGVAQSPRYKIIEKRQSVAFWCNPISGHATLYWYQQILGQGPKLLIQFQNNGVVDDSQLPKDRFSAERLKGVDSTLKIQPAKLEDSAVYLCASSLDFEGSTISYGYTFGSGTRLTVV.